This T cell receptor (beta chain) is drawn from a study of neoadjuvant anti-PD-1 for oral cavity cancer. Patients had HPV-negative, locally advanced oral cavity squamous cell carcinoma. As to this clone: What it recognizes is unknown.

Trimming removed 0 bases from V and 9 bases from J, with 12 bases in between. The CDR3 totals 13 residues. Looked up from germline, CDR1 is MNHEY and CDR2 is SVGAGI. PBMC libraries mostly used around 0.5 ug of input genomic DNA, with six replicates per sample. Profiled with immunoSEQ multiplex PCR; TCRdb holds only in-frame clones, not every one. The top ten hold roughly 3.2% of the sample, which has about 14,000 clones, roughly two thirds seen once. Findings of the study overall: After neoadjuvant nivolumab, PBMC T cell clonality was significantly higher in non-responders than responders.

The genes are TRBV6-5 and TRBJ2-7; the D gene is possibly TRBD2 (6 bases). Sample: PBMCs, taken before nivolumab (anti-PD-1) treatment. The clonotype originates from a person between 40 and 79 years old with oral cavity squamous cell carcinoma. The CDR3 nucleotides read TGTGCCAGCAGTTACTCGGGGGGAGAGAGGCAGTACTTC. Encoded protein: CASSYSGGERQYF.